This TCR beta chain was observed in a study of blood T cell repertoires in COVID-19 (dated by TCRdb to the early 2020s). Describing the broader study: Samples covering the acute and convalescent phases of COVID-19 were provided by collaborators in the United States, Italy and Spain. Where available, HLA class I and class II types were taken from metadata supplied by the sample provider and were not determined by assay-based typing. Deeply sampled blood TCRbeta repertoires from subjects exposed to, actively infected with, or recovered from COVID-19 were included in the dataset. A freely available public database, intended as a resource for researchers studying the immune response to SARS-CoV-2, is where the repertoires were released. The material from the prospective study consisted of cDNA or gDNA derived from T cells, B-cell-depleted T cells, or PBMCs. The samples were drawn from two sources: the first 160 participants of the ongoing ImmuneRACE study, and 950 to 1,500 subjects contributed by 6 global collaborators. Nearly every sample came with metadata listing a de-identified subject ID, COVID-19 status, age in years and sex.

Overall results and qualifications from the work: Clinical and demographic metadata were provided uncurated, with the amount varying by source and participant.

The immunoSEQ Assay, a bias-controlled multiplex PCR, was used to amplify TCRbeta CDR3 regions from genomic DNA. On the study's bioinformatics: Within the assay, amplification of reference gene primers was used to estimate how many nucleated cells each sample contained. Sequence reads were collapsed and filtered to measure the absolute abundance of every unique TCRbeta CDR3 rearrangement. For each sample, productive Simpson clonality was calculated by taking the square root of Simpson's diversity index across productive rearrangements. Not all clones reach the TCRdb copy of this immuneACCESS table, which keeps in-frame sequences only. Checked studies attribute under half of the gap to unresolved V genes and leave the rest unexplained. V and J calls and clone size are those listed in that table; D and trimming were worked out from the DNA. The table for this sample lists roughly 400,000 clones; around 92% of them were counted only once. Approximately 1.5% of the sample lies in the top ten.

With respect to this clone: Which antigen it targets is not known. Base-call qualities are not available, and no considerably larger clone is one nucleotide away.

The junction shows trimming of 2 bases on V and 4 bases on J, plus 8 bases between the germline ends. From the cysteine through the phenylalanine, the CDR3 covers 13 amino acids. CDR3 DNA is the only sequence kept; it has 39 bases, read in frame from the first base. The germline V gene (reference sequence) supplies CDR1 LNHDA and CDR2 SQIVND. Enrolling through a virtual design, the prospective study's participants ranged in age from roughly 18 to 90 years and lived across some 23 United States geographic areas. In the prospective study, cohorts were assigned on the basis of participant-reported clinical history obtained from a screening survey and a study questionnaire. Recovered participants in ImmuneRACE Cohort 3 were defined by two consecutive negative NP/OP PCR tests, clearance by a healthcare professional, or resolution of symptoms. Mobile phlebotomists in the prospective study collected whole blood, serum and a nasopharyngeal or oropharyngeal swab from every participant. Additional blood draws and questionnaires over an approximately 2-month period could optionally be provided by prospective study participants. Before DNA extraction, blood samples from the prospective study were shipped at room temperature or frozen.

Specimen: PBMCs or T cells enriched from blood (not recorded which). This receptor chain uses TRBV19 and TRBJ1-2; the best D guess is TRBD1, with 5 bases matching. The sequence derives from a woman aged 25-40 years who had recovered from COVID-19. The CDR3 loop reads CASSIRQPYGYTF. The DNA is as follows: TGTGCCAGTAGTATAAGACAGCCCTATGGCTACACCTTC.